Shown below are 8 T cell receptor beta chains from a single sample sequenced in a study of graft-versus-host responses after intestinal transplantation. TCRdb keeps only in-frame clones here, not all; method: immunoSEQ multiplex PCR. The sample shows 20,000 to 25,000 clones, around 94% of them seen only once. The sample here was PBMCs, taken 156 days after intestinal transplant. These receptors were taken from a human patient who received an intestinal transplant, so some T cells may come from the graft donor.

This chain joins TRBV7-2 and TRBJ2-3; D uncertain. The CDR3 covers 14 residues. The V and J ends lost 5 bases and 0 bases respectively, with 9 bases between them. In germline, CDR1 is SGHTA, CDR2 FQGNSA. The CDR3 spells CASSPRRSTDTQYF. In DNA, the CDR3 is TGTGCCAGCAGCCCGCGCCGCAGCACAGATACGCAGTATTTT.

V and J are TRBV6-1 and TRBJ2-7; 9 bases are shared with TRBD2. Germline V lookup: CDR1 MNHNS, CDR2 SASEGT. V shed 3 bases and J 5 bases; nucleotides not matched to a gene: 5. The CDR3 has 14 residues. The CDR3 bases are TGTGCCAGCAGTGATAAGCGGGAGGTAGACGAGCAGTACTTC. Translation: CASSDKREVDEQYF.

The chain joins TRBV5-6 to TRBJ2-1, with 7 positions matching TRBD2. The V gene end was trimmed by 1 base and the J gene end by 4 bases; junction bases not matched to a gene: 5. The CDR3 is 15 amino acids. The V gene's germline CDR1 is SGHDT and CDR2 YYEEEE. CDR3 DNA: TGTGCCAGCAGCTTGATGAGCGGGACTTACAATGAGCAGTTCTTC. The encoded protein is CASSLMSGTYNEQFF.

The chain recombines TRBV27 with TRBJ2-1; 10 bases match TRBD2. The CDR3 contains 14 residues. Germline V CDR1 and CDR2: MNHEY, SMNVEV (reference sequence). With V trimmed by 4 bases and J by 9 bases, 6 bases remained unmatched. CDR3 sequence: CASSSGTSVGEQFF. The CDR3 DNA sequence: TGTGCCAGCAGTTCCGGGACTAGCGTGGGTGAGCAGTTCTTC.

The rearrangement uses TRBV15 and TRBJ2-1; TRBD1 matches at 8 bases. The CDR3 runs 16 residues. V lost 0 bases and J lost 8; bases outside the gene matches: 9. CDR1 LNHNV and CDR2 YYDKDF come from the germline V gene (reference sequence). For the CDR3, the DNA is TGTGCCACCAGCAGAGATCATATAGAGACAGGGGATGAGCAGTTCTTC. Its protein is CATSRDHIETGDEQFF.

The V gene is TRBV9, the J gene TRBJ2-1; 16 bases match TRBD2. CDR1 and CDR2 (germline): SGDLS, YYNGEE. J was trimmed by 8 bases and V by 3 bases; bases with no gene match: 17. There are 20 residues in the CDR3. CDR3: CASSAGPGLAGGPYMDEQFF. In nucleotides, the CDR3 is TGTGCCAGCAGCGCGGGACCGGGACTAGCGGGGGGGCCCTATATGGATGAGCAGTTCTTC. The complete variable domain, with remaining parts taken from reference TRBV9 and TRBJ2-1, reads DSGVTQTPKHLITATGQRVTLRCSPRSGDLSVYWYQQSLDQGLQFLIQYYNGEERAKGNILERFSAQQFPDLHSELNLSSLELGDSALYFCASSAGPGLAGGPYMDEQFFGPGTRLTVL.

V and J are TRBV4-3 and TRBJ1-2, with D unclear. CDR1 and CDR2 (germline): LGHNA, YSLEER. This CDR3 is 14 amino acids long. The ends were cut back, 1 base at V and 3 bases at J, with 9 bases in the middle. CDR3 protein: CASSQVQADYGYTF. The CDR3 region has the DNA TGCGCCAGCAGCCAAGTTCAGGCTGACTATGGCTACACCTTC.

The chain recombines TRBV5-1 with TRBJ2-1; 11 nucleotides match TRBD2. CDR1 is SGHRS and CDR2 is YFSETQ in the germline V gene. The CDR3 is 16 amino acids. V dropped 4 bases and J dropped 8; count of bases not matched to a gene: 11. As DNA, the CDR3 is TGCGCCAGCAGCGCCGGGACTAGCGGTACAATCGATGAGCAGTTCTTC. Amino acid sequence: CASSAGTSGTIDEQFF.